Each of the 21 T cell receptor beta chains below was sequenced from the same sample in a study of blood T cell repertoires in COVID-19. Some clones are missing from TCRdb's copy, which holds only in-frame ones; the method was immunoSEQ multiplex PCR. Of fewer than 250,000 clones in the sample, roughly 86% were seen once. Sequences were obtained from peripheral blood. These receptors were collected from a man aged 45 to 65 with acute or convalescent COVID-19.

The rearrangement uses TRBV7-2 and TRBJ1-2, with D possibly matching TRBD1 (5 bases). V lost 0 bases and J lost 7, with 12 bases in between. Looked up from germline, CDR1 is SGHTA and CDR2 is FQGNSA. The CDR3 contains 14 residues. As DNA, the CDR3 is TGTGCCAGCAGCTTAGCTGGGGCGTCTAGTGGCTACACCTTC. The encoded protein is CASSLAGASSGYTF.

In DNA form, the CDR3 reads TGCGCCAGCACTTCCTACAGGGCAGGGGAAGAGACCCAGTACTTC. The encoded protein is CASTSYRAGEETQYF. V and J are TRBV10-2 and TRBJ2-5, with D possibly TRBD1 on 6 matching bases. Germline CDR1 WSHSY, CDR2 SAAADI. The CDR3 length is 15 residues. Trimming stripped 7 bases from V and 3 bases from J, with 18 bases between.

This sequence joins TRBV4-1 and TRBJ1-5, with D possibly matching TRBD1 (6 bases). The germline V gene has CDR1 MGHRA and CDR2 YSYEKL. The V gene lost 2 bases and the J gene lost 1 base, with 12 bases spanning the gap. The CDR3 sequence is 16 residues long. CDR3 DNA: TGCGCCAGCAGCCAAAAGGGGGGGGCGAGCAATCAGCCCCAGCATTTT. It is translated as CASSQKGGASNQPQHF.

In this sample, this clone turned up once. The chain uses TRBV7-8 and TRBJ2-7, with a possible D match to TRBD1 (6 bases). Per the germline V gene, CDR1 is SGHVS and CDR2 is FQNEAQ. V lost 1 base to trimming and J lost 6 bases, with 28 bases between them. This CDR3 region has 19 residues. CDR3 sequence: CASSLGRTGQQNNLVEQYF. The CDR3 nucleotides are TGTGCCAGCAGCTTAGGGAGGACTGGACAGCAGAACAACCTAGTCGAGCAGTACTTC.

The chain has TRBV3-1 (or the pseudogene TRBV3-2) and TRBJ2-3; tentative D call: TRBD1 (7 bases). This CDR3 has 19 residues. V lost 4 bases and J lost 0, with 23 bases in between. Germline-derived CDR1 and CDR2 are LGHDT and YNNKEL (reference sequence). The CDR3 bases are TGTGCCAGCAGCCCTCAGGGGGGCCTAAGATCGGGTAGCACAGATACGCAGTATTTT. Translation: CASSPQGGLRSGSTDTQYF.

The V and J genes are TRBV15 and TRBJ2-2; 9 bases match TRBD1. CDR1 is LNHNV, CDR2 YYDKDF, per germline (reference sequence). V lost 0 bases and J lost 5; bases outside the gene matches: 4. This CDR3 comprises 16 residues. The CDR3 DNA sequence: TGTGCCACCAGCAGAGAACAGGGGGCTGGGACCGGGGAGCTGTTTTTT. Its translation: CATSREQGAGTGELFF. The full variable domain, with the rest looked up from reference TRBV15 and TRBJ2-2, is DAMVIQNPRYQVTQFGKPVTLSCSQTLNHNVMYWYQQKSSQAPKLLFHYYDKDFNNEADTPDNFQSRRPNTSFCFLDIRSPGLGDTAMYLCATSREQGAGTGELFFGEGSRLTVL.

The chain joins TRBV18 to TRBJ1-4; tentatively, D is TRBD1 (5 bases). Germline CDR1 is KGHSH and CDR2 is LQKENI. The germline V and J ends were trimmed by 3 bases and 0 bases, with 8 bases remaining between them. The CDR3 is made up of 15 amino acids. Here the CDR3 reads CASSPGQATNEKLFF. CDR3 DNA: TGTGCCAGCTCACCTGGACAAGCAACTAATGAAAAACTGTTTTTT.

The J gene is TRBJ2-5, the V gene TRBV30; D gene unclear. CDR1 GTSNPN and CDR2 SVGIG come from the germline V gene (reference sequence). Trimming shortened V by 2 bases and J by 1 base, and 11 bases separated the two germline ends. CDR3 size: 14 residues. The CDR3 bases are TGTGCCTGGAGTATTACACCTGCCCAAGAGACCCAGTACTTC. Its translation: CAWSITPAQETQYF.

V and J are TRBV5-1 and TRBJ1-1, with TRBD1 identical over 9 bases. Germline V CDR1 and CDR2: SGHRS, YFSETQ. There are 15 residues in the CDR3. With 4 bases clipped from V and 6 bases from J, the junction kept 10 bases outside the gene matches. CDR3 DNA sequence: TGCGCCAGCAGCGGGGACAGGGTGGGGTTCGCTGAAGCTTTCTTT. Its translation is CASSGDRVGFAEAFF.

V and J are TRBV30 and TRBJ1-1, with 8 nucleotides matching TRBD1. Per germline, CDR1 GTSNPN and CDR2 SVGIG (reference sequence). This CDR3 contains 12 residues. V was clipped by 5 bases and J by 1 base; unmatched bases: 0. CDR3 bases: TGTGCCTGGGGGACAGGGAACACTGAAGCTTTCTTT. This encodes CAWGTGNTEAFF.

The count of this clone is one. The chain combines TRBV29-1 with TRBJ2-4; D uncertain. Trimming removed 3 bases at V and 1 base at J, with 13 bases between. Germline-derived CDR1 and CDR2 are SQVTM and ANQGSEA. CDR3 length: 15 residues. The CDR3 sequence is CSVEVTFGAKNIQYF. CDR3 nucleotides: TGCAGCGTTGAGGTCACCTTCGGGGCCAAAAACATTCAGTACTTC. The whole variable domain, filled in from reference TRBV29-1 and TRBJ2-4, reads SAVISQKPSRDICQRGTSLTIQCQVDSQVTMMFWYRQQPGQSLTLIATANQGSEATYESGFVIDKFPISRPNLTFSTLTVSNMSPEDSSIYLCSVEVTFGAKNIQYFGAGTRLSVL.

This sequence joins TRBV5-1 and TRBJ2-7, with TRBD1 matching 11 bases. Trimming at V came to 3 bases and at J to 3 bases, leaving 2 bases not matched to a gene. Germline-derived CDR1 and CDR2 are SGHRS and YFSETQ. There are 14 residues in the CDR3. The CDR3 coding sequence is TGCGCCAGCAGCTGGACAGGGGGCAACTACGAGCAGTACTTC. It translates to CASSWTGGNYEQYF.

J is TRBJ2-7 and V is TRBV3-1 (or the pseudogene TRBV3-2), with 12 nucleotides matching TRBD2. The CDR3 length is 16 residues. Germline-derived CDR1 and CDR2 are LGHDT and YNNKEL (reference sequence). The ends lost 3 bases at V and 1 base at J; junction bases unmatched: 4. CDR3 protein: CASSHLAGGRSYEQYF. Here the CDR3 DNA reads TGTGCCAGCAGCCACCTAGCGGGAGGGAGGTCCTACGAGCAGTACTTC.

The V call is TRBV3-1 (or the pseudogene TRBV3-2), the J call TRBJ1-2; D is possibly TRBD1 (5 bases). Trimming shortened V by 3 bases and J by 1 base, and 15 bases separated the two germline ends. This CDR3 is 16 amino acids long. Germline CDR1 and CDR2: LGHDT and YNNKEL (reference sequence). The CDR3 protein is CASSHGPSGGNYGYTF. The CDR3 DNA reads TGTGCCAGCAGCCACGGGCCCTCGGGGGGTAACTATGGCTACACCTTC.

J is TRBJ1-5 and V is TRBV19; weak D call: TRBD1 (6 bases). The CDR3 loop spans 13 amino acids. The V gene lost 4 bases and the J gene lost 6 bases, with 10 bases spanning the gap. Germline V gene sequence: CDR1 LNHDA, CDR2 SQIVND (reference sequence). The CDR3 here is CASSTLTGQPQHF. DNA of the CDR3: TGTGCCAGTAGTACCCTGACAGGTCAGCCCCAGCATTTT.

This chain connects TRBV29-1 to TRBJ2-7; 7 positions agree with TRBD1. Per the germline V gene, CDR1 is SQVTM and CDR2 is ANQGSEA. The CDR3 is 13 amino acids. V lost 6 bases to trimming and J lost 2 bases; unmatched junction nucleotides: 7. The CDR3 spells CSVARDSTYEQYF. The CDR3 nucleotides read TGCAGCGTAGCCCGGGACAGTACCTACGAGCAGTACTTC.

This chain uses TRBV28 with TRBJ1-1; weak D call: TRBD1 (5 bases). V was trimmed by 6 bases and J by 1 base, leaving 9 bases between them. This CDR3 comprises 13 residues. In germline, CDR1 is MDHEN, CDR2 SYDVKM. CDR3 in amino acids: CASSPGQNTEAFF. CDR3 DNA: TGTGCCAGCAGCCCTGGACAGAACACTGAAGCTTTCTTT.

The V and J genes are TRBV5-6 and TRBJ2-4, with TRBD1 matching over 10 bases. Per germline, CDR1 SGHDT and CDR2 YYEEEE. CDR3 length equals 17 residues. The V and J ends lost 0 bases and 5 bases, in that order; junction bases with no gene match: 8. The CDR3 here is CASSLVGGQGHQNIQYF. In DNA, the CDR3 is TGTGCCAGCAGCTTGGTGGGGGGACAGGGGCACCAAAACATTCAGTACTTC.

This clone was picked up a small number of times. The CDR3 nucleotides read TGCAGCGCCAGACAGGGGGCAGGGAACACTGAAGCTTTCTTT. Its translation is CSARQGAGNTEAFF. The genes are TRBV29-1 and TRBJ1-1, with 10 positions matching TRBD1. The germline V gene has CDR1 SQVTM and CDR2 ANQGSEA. The V gene end was trimmed by 7 bases and the J gene end by 1 base; junction bases not matched to a gene: 6. This CDR3 contains 14 residues.

The genes are TRBV5-1 and TRBJ2-5; 8 bases are a match to TRBD2. Trimming at V came to 9 bases and at J to 5 bases, leaving 9 bases not matched to a gene. Germline CDR1 is SGHRS and CDR2 is YFSETQ. This CDR3 region has 13 residues. CDR3 sequence: CATQAGEGETQYF. DNA of the CDR3: TGCGCCACCCAAGCGGGAGAGGGGGAGACCCAGTACTTC. Based on the CDR3 plus reference TRBV5-1 and TRBJ2-5, the full variable domain is KAGVTQTPRYLIKTRGQQVTLSCSPISGHRSVSWYQQTPGQGLQFLFEYFSETQRNKGNFPGRFSGRQFSNSRSEMNVSTLELGDSALYLCATQAGEGETQYFGPGTRLLVL.

The gene calls are TRBV5-1 and TRBJ2-7, with 8 bases fitting TRBD2. Germline CDR1 reads SGHRS; CDR2 reads YFSETQ. With 3 bases clipped from V and 7 bases from J, the junction kept 15 bases outside the gene matches. This CDR3 is built from 16 residues. DNA for the CDR3: TGCGCCAGCAGCTCATCCGGGACTAGACGTAATGGGGAGCAGTACTTC. This encodes CASSSSGTRRNGEQYF.